These 23 T cell receptor beta chains share one sample of origin, sequenced in a study of blood T cell repertoires in COVID-19. The method was immunoSEQ multiplex PCR; TCRdb's version includes in-frame clones alone and lacks a portion of them. The sample lists nearly 200,000 clones; about 80% were seen once. Source material: peripheral blood. These receptors were taken from a human donor with acute or convalescent COVID-19. The donor label of this sample is uncertain.

The gene calls are TRBV5-1 and TRBJ2-1; D is uncertain. The CDR3 is 15 amino acids. The ends were cut back, 4 bases at V and 3 bases at J, with 14 bases in the middle. The germline CDR1 and CDR2 sequences are SGHRS and YFSETQ. CDR3 bases: TGCGCCAGCAGCCCTAACGTCGGTAGCTACAATGAGCAGTTCTTC. It translates to CASSPNVGSYNEQFF.

V and J are TRBV7-3 and TRBJ2-1, with TRBD2 matching over 8 bases. Trimming at V came to 0 bases and at J to 8 bases, leaving 3 bases not matched to a gene. The germline V gene encodes CDR1 SGHTA and CDR2 FQGTGA. The CDR3 loop spans 14 amino acids. DNA for the CDR3: TGTGCCAGCAGCTTAACAAGCGGGGGCGATGAGCAGTTCTTC. This translates into CASSLTSGGDEQFF.

The genes are TRBV11-1 and TRBJ2-5; TRBD2 aligns across 12 bases. Near its end, the DNA agrees better with TRBJ2-7, so the J call may be wrong. Germline V gene sequence: CDR1 SGHAT, CDR2 FQDESV (reference sequence). This CDR3 spans 15 amino acids. The CDR3 DNA sequence: TGTGCCAGCAGCTGGACTAGCGGGATATCCTACGAGCAGTACTTC. This gives the protein CASSWTSGISYEQYF.

V gene TRBV23-1 combines with J gene TRBJ2-7, with a tentative D call TRBD2 (6 bases). TRBV23-1 is annotated as an ORF whose role is uncertain. V was pared by 2 bases and J by 3 bases, with 17 bases between. This CDR3 has 16 residues. The CDR3 region has the DNA TGCGCCAGCAGTCAAAGGAAGTTAGCGGAGGTCTACGAGCAGTACTTC. This gives the protein CASSQRKLAEVYEQYF.

The chain employs TRBV11-3 and TRBJ2-1; 7 bases agree with TRBD1. Looked up from germline, CDR1 is SGHNT and CDR2 is YENEEA. The length of the CDR3 is 15 residues. With 4 bases clipped from V and 7 bases from J, the junction kept 10 bases outside the gene matches. This chain's CDR3 is CASSYRGAPTNEQFF. The CDR3, as DNA: TGTGCCAGCAGCTACAGGGGCGCCCCTACAAATGAGCAGTTCTTC.

The chain recombines TRBV5-5 with TRBJ2-7, with TRBD1 identical over 9 bases. Germline V CDR1 and CDR2: SGHKS, YYEKEE (reference sequence). The CDR3 sequence is 13 residues long. J lost 4 bases, V lost 5 bases, and 4 bases had no gene match. Written as DNA, the CDR3 is TGTGCCAGCAGTTTCGACAGGGGGTACGAGCAGTACTTC. Protein: CASSFDRGYEQYF.

The table lists this clone with a count of one. V gene TRBV27 combines with J gene TRBJ2-5; 8 nucleotides agree with TRBD2. CDR1 is MNHEY, CDR2 SMNVEV, per germline (reference sequence). V trimming: 4 bases; J trimming: 9 bases; junction bases outside the gene matches: 10. The CDR3 has 14 amino acids. In DNA, the CDR3 is TGTGCCAGCAGTTACTCCGGGACTAGACTCCCCCAGTACTTC. Translation: CASSYSGTRLPQYF.

This rearrangement joins TRBV15 to TRBJ1-1; weak D call: TRBD1 (5 bases). Germline V gene sequence: CDR1 LNHNV, CDR2 YYDKDF (reference sequence). Trimming shortened V by 4 bases and J by 1 base, and 13 bases separated the two germline ends. The CDR3 length is 15 residues. The CDR3 region is CATSTLQGRNTEAFF. CDR3 DNA: TGTGCCACCAGCACACTTCAGGGCAGGAACACTGAAGCTTTCTTT. Full variable domain (missing parts from reference TRBV15 and TRBJ1-1): DAMVIQNPRYQVTQFGKPVTLSCSQTLNHNVMYWYQQKSSQAPKLLFHYYDKDFNNEADTPDNFQSRRPNTSFCFLDIRSPGLGDTAMYLCATSTLQGRNTEAFFGQGTRLTVV.

The chain recombines TRBV18 with TRBJ2-7; TRBD1 matches 7 bases. Germline V gene sequence: CDR1 KGHSH, CDR2 LQKENI. Trimming removed 5 bases from V and 0 bases from J; junction bases left unmatched: 4. The CDR3 length is 14 residues. In DNA form, the CDR3 reads TGTGCCAGCTCAACCGGGACAGCCTCCTACGAGCAGTACTTC. Its translation: CASSTGTASYEQYF.

The chain recombines TRBV5-1 with TRBJ2-2; D possibly corresponds to TRBD2 (5 bases). The germline V gene encodes CDR1 SGHRS and CDR2 YFSETQ. This CDR3 region has 17 residues. Trimming left V 2 bases short and J 0 bases short, with 14 bases between. CDR3 loop: CASSFDALTTNTGELFF. As DNA, the CDR3 is TGCGCCAGCAGCTTCGACGCCCTGACTACGAACACCGGGGAGCTGTTTTTT.

The CDR3 region has the DNA TGTGCCAGTAGTACAGACAGGGTGGTTAGGACTGAAGCTTTCTTT. It yields the protein CASSTDRVVRTEAFF. The chain has TRBV19 and TRBJ1-1; TRBD1 agrees at 7 bases. The CDR3 consists of 15 residues. The germline V gene has CDR1 LNHDA and CDR2 SQIVND (reference sequence). The V segment lost 4 bases and the J segment 5 bases; nucleotides outside the gene matches: 10.

The rearrangement joins TRBV29-1 to TRBJ1-2; the D is unclear. The CDR3 totals 10 residues. Germline V gene lookup returns CDR1 SQVTM and CDR2 ANQGSEA. Trimming left V 6 bases short and J 6 bases short, with 8 bases between. The CDR3 protein is CSVEINGYTF. DNA for the CDR3: TGCAGCGTGGAGATAAATGGCTACACCTTC. Variable domain in full (rest from reference TRBV29-1 and TRBJ1-2): SAVISQKPSRDICQRGTSLTIQCQVDSQVTMMFWYRQQPGQSLTLIATANQGSEATYESGFVIDKFPISRPNLTFSTLTVSNMSPEDSSIYLCSVEINGYTFGSGTRLTVV.

This clone appeared a single time. This rearrangement joins TRBV13 to TRBJ2-7, with D perhaps TRBD2 (5 bases). V was clipped by 0 bases and J by 3 bases, with 18 bases between them. CDR3 length equals 17 residues. Germline CDR1 and CDR2: PRHDT and FYEKMQ (reference sequence). The CDR3 nucleotides are TGTGCCAGCAGCTTAGGCCGGCGGGCCAAATCGGGCTACGAGCAGTACTTC. Translated: CASSLGRRAKSGYEQYF.

This chain links TRBV7-2 with TRBJ2-1; 11 nucleotides agree with TRBD2. V lost 6 bases, J lost 0 bases, and 10 bases stayed unmatched. The CDR3 length is 18 residues. Per germline, CDR1 SGHTA and CDR2 FQGNSA. DNA for the CDR3: TGTGCCAGCAGTAGGACTAGCGGGTCACCCAGCTCCTACAATGAGCAGTTCTTC. It specifies CASSRTSGSPSSYNEQFF. Full variable domain (remainder filled in from reference TRBV7-2 and TRBJ2-1): GAGVSQSPSNKVTEKGKDVELRCDPISGHTALYWYRQSLGQGLEFLIYFQGNSAPDKSGLPSDRFSAERTGGSVSTLTIQRTQQEDSAVYLCASSRTSGSPSSYNEQFFGPGTRLTVL.

The chain recombines TRBV6-6 with TRBJ2-7, with a tentative D call TRBD2 (6 bases). The V end lost 4 bases, the J end lost 2 bases, and 12 bases lay between the germline ends. Germline CDR1 MNHNY, CDR2 SVGAGI (reference sequence). CDR3 length equals 14 residues. The CDR3 reads CASSSGLGAYEQYF. Here the CDR3 DNA reads TGTGCCAGCAGTTCGGGACTTGGAGCCTACGAGCAGTACTTC.

This chain joins TRBV28 and TRBJ1-1, with no clear D. The length of the CDR3 is 14 residues. V was clipped by 7 bases and J by 11 bases, with 23 bases between them. In germline, CDR1 is MDHEN, CDR2 SYDVKM. CDR3 sequence: CASTLAIPPRRAFF. Written as DNA, the CDR3 is TGTGCCAGCACTCTGGCGATACCCCCCCGGCGGGCTTTCTTT. Full variable domain (remainder filled in from reference TRBV28 and TRBJ1-1): DVKVTQSSRYLVKRTGEKVFLECVQDMDHENMFWYRQDPGLGLRLIYFSYDVKMKEKGDIPEGYSVSREKKERFSLILESASTNQTSMYLCASTLAIPPRRAFFGQGTRLTVV.

The chain employs TRBV27 and TRBJ1-3, with a possible D match to TRBD1 (5 bases). In germline, CDR1 is MNHEY, CDR2 SMNVEV (reference sequence). CDR3 length equals 13 residues. V dropped 5 bases and J dropped 4 bases, with 9 bases sitting between them. CDR3 residues: CASSPRQGNTIYF. CDR3 sequence (DNA): TGTGCCAGCAGTCCAAGACAGGGAAACACCATATATTTT.

This clone showed up just once. V and J are TRBV6-5 and TRBJ1-2; TRBD1 aligns across 9 bases. V was clipped by 0 bases and J by 9 bases; unmatched bases: 11. Germline V gene lookup returns CDR1 MNHEY and CDR2 SVGAGI. The CDR3 covers 16 residues. In DNA form, the CDR3 reads TGTGCCAGCAGTTACTCTTGGGACAGGGCCGCCCTACGCTACACCTTC. This encodes CASSYSWDRAALRYTF.

The chain is built from TRBV18 and TRBJ2-3; 10 bases are shared with TRBD1. The CDR3 is 15 residues long. Germline-derived CDR1 and CDR2 are KGHSH and LQKENI. J was trimmed by 7 bases and V by 0 bases; bases with no gene match: 4. The CDR3 spells CASSPPGQGSNTQYF. DNA for the CDR3: TGTGCCAGCTCACCACCGGGACAGGGGTCGAATACGCAGTATTTT.

The chain links TRBV3-1 (or the pseudogene TRBV3-2) to TRBJ1-2; no clear D. Trimming took off 0 bases at V and 5 bases at J, with 16 bases between the two ends. CDR3 length: 16 amino acids. CDR1 is LGHDT and CDR2 is YNNKEL in the germline V gene (reference sequence). The DNA of the CDR3 is TGTGCCAGCAGCCAAGAGACCCGCGGGGATGGGTATGGCTACACCTTC. Translating it yields CASSQETRGDGYGYTF.

The chain links TRBV5-1 to TRBJ2-1; 8 nucleotides line up with TRBD1. CDR1 is SGHRS, CDR2 YFSETQ, per germline. CDR3 length: 14 amino acids. The trim removed 7 bases at V and 0 bases at J, leaving 3 bases unmatched. The CDR3 loop reads CASGDRSSYNEQFF. The CDR3 DNA reads TGCGCCAGCGGGGACAGGAGCTCCTACAATGAGCAGTTCTTC.

Only a few counts were recorded for this clone. Here the CDR3 reads CASSERGYEQYF. The CDR3 DNA reads TGTGCCAGCAGTGAACGGGGCTACGAGCAGTACTTC. This sequence joins TRBV2 and TRBJ2-7; D perhaps matches TRBD2 (5 bases). Trimming cost V 2 bases and J 3 bases, with 5 bases left between them. This CDR3 contains 12 residues. Looked up from germline, CDR1 is SNHLY and CDR2 is FYNNEI.

This clone was counted a few times. V usage is TRBV18 and J usage is TRBJ2-5; D is uncertain. Between the trimmed V and J ends, which lost 4 bases and 5 bases, there was a span of 11 bases. Germline V gives CDR1 KGHSH, CDR2 LQKENI. CDR3 length equals 13 residues. The CDR3 loop reads CASSRGQRETQYF. The CDR3 DNA reads TGTGCCAGCTCACGTGGGCAACGGGAGACCCAGTACTTC.